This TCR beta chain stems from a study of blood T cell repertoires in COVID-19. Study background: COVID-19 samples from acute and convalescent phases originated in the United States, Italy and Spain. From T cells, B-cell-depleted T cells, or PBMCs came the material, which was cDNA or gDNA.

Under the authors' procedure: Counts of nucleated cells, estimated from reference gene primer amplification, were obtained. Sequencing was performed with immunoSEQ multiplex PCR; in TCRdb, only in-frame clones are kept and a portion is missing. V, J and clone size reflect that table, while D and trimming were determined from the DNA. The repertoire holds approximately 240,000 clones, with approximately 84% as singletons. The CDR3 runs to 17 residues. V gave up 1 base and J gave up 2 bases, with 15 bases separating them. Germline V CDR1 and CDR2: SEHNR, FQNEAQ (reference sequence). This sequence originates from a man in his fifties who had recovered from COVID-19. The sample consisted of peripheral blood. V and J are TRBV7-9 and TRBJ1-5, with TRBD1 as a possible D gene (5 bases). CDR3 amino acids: CASSLVRQGGGNQPQHF. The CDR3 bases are TGTGCCAGCAGCTTAGTAAGGCAGGGTGGAGGCAATCAGCCCCAGCATTTT.